This TCR beta chain was sequenced for a study of blood T cell repertoires in COVID-19. As for the study in general: Acute-phase and convalescent COVID-19 samples originated in the United States, Italy and Spain. The analysed material was cDNA or gDNA that came from T cells, B-cell-depleted T cells, or PBMCs.

As originally analysed: Amplification from reference gene primers served as the basis for estimated nucleated cell counts. The data were produced by immunoSEQ multiplex PCR, yet TCRdb's version contains in-frame clones alone and is incomplete. V, J and clone size reflect that table, while D and trimming were determined from the DNA. Of 95,000 to 110,000 clones listed, roughly 84% are singletons. V dropped 0 bases and J dropped 11 bases, with 12 bases sitting between them. Germline CDR1 is SGHTA and CDR2 is FQGNSA. The CDR3 is made up of 13 amino acids. The sample taken for sequencing was peripheral blood. The chain employs TRBV7-2 and TRBJ2-3, with D possibly being TRBD2 (5 bases). This sequence originates from a man in his fifties or sixties with acute or convalescent COVID-19. The CDR3 sequence is CASSLARAGEQYF. CDR3 DNA sequence: TGTGCCAGCAGCTTAGCGCGGGCAGGAGAGCAGTATTTT. Combining the CDR3 with reference TRBV7-2 and TRBJ2-3 gives the whole variable domain GAGVSQSPSNKVTEKGKDVELRCDPISGHTALYWYRQSLGQGLEFLIYFQGNSAPDKSGLPSDRFSAERTGGSVSTLTIQRTQQEDSAVYLCASSLARAGEQYFGPGTRLTVL.